Listed below are T cell receptor beta chains from one sample, sequenced in a study of vaccination and CD4 T cells after COVID-19. TCRdb re-called the PCR reads through MiXCR, storing one row per CDR3 protein. The sample includes 15,000 to 20,000 distinct CDR3 sequences, 40% to 60% of them seen just once. No antigen has been assigned to these receptors. The sample in question was CD4+ T cells from blood, cultured in vitro, obtained before SARS-CoV-2 vaccination. The receptors were sampled from a human donor who had recovered from COVID-19. Both conserved end residues are part of each CDR3. A D gene is named only where the DNA matches it firmly. Size values are once, few and many counts, or a class for expanded clones, and some rows have none.

CDR3 length,V gene,D gene,clone size,J gene,CDR3 DNA,CDR3 protein
15,TRBV20-1,TRBD2,NA,TRBJ2-7,TGCAGTGCTAGAGATCTAGCGGACTACTACTACGAGCAGTACTTC,CSARDLADYYYEQYF
15,TRBV12-3/TRBV12-4,TRBD2,NA,TRBJ2-1,TGTGCCAGCAGAGACGGGACTAGCGGGTGGAATGAGCAGTTCTTC,CASRDGTSGWNEQFF
14,TRBV10-3,NA,once,TRBJ1-5,TGTGCCATCAGTGAGTCGTGGGGGGATCAGCCCCAGCATTTT,CAISESWGDQPQHF
14,TRBV20-1,TRBD1,few,TRBJ2-5,TGCAGTGCCCGGACAGGGGGAGAACAAGAGACCCAGTACTTC,CSARTGGEQETQYF
15,TRBV6-2/TRBV6-3,TRBD1,NA,TRBJ2-7,TGTGCCAGCAGTCGCGTACACCCCGGGACAGACGAGCAGTACTTC,CASSRVHPGTDEQYF
16,TRBV7-9,TRBD1,once,TRBJ2-3,TGTGCCAGCAGCTTGAACCGGGACAGGACTACAGATACGCAGTATTTT,CASSLNRDRTTDTQYF
17,TRBV6-1,TRBD1,NA,TRBJ2-2,TGTGCCAGCAGTAAAGACCGGGACAGGGCCCTCACCGGGGAGCTGTTTTTT,CASSKDRDRALTGELFF
11,TRBV6-1,NA,NA,TRBJ2-7,TGTGCCAGTTTAAGGGTCGGGGAGCAGTACTTC,CASLRVGEQYF
15,TRBV20-1,NA,NA,TRBJ2-3,TGCGGTGCTAGCTCCGGGACGGCGGCAACAGATACGCAGTATTTT,CGASSGTAATDTQYF
14,TRBV7-2,TRBD1,NA,TRBJ1-1,TGTGCCAGCAGCTGGTCAGGGGGCCCCACTGAAGCTTTCTTT,CASSWSGGPTEAFF
13,TRBV20-1,NA,few,TRBJ2-3,TGCAGTGCTAGAGATATGCCAATAGATACGCAGTATTTT,CSARDMPIDTQYF
19,TRBV28,TRBD1,few,TRBJ2-6,TGTGCCAGCAGTAGACCGGGACAGAAGGCCATCTCTGGGGCCAACGTCCTGACTTTC,CASSRPGQKAISGANVLTF
18,TRBV12-3/TRBV12-4,TRBD1,NA,TRBJ1-5,TGTGCCAGCAGCCTGACAGGGGAGCGGGGAACCCTCAATCAGCCCCAGCATTTT,CASSLTGERGTLNQPQHF
14,TRBV20-1,NA,few,TRBJ1-5,TGCAGTGCTAGTAGGGGATTTAGCAATCAGCCCCAGCATTTT,CSASRGFSNQPQHF
14,TRBV6-1,TRBD2,few,TRBJ2-5,TGTGCCAGCAGTCCGGTGCTAGCGGGAAAGACCCAGTACTTC,CASSPVLAGKTQYF
14,TRBV5-8,NA,NA,TRBJ1-5,TGTGCCAGCAGGGCGGCCGGGGCGGGGGAGCCCCAGCATTTT,CASRAAGAGEPQHF
18,TRBV30,TRBD2,NA,TRBJ2-3,TGTGCCTGGGGGACCCCTGCGGGAGGACCCCTCGGCACAGATACGCAGTATTTT,CAWGTPAGGPLGTDTQYF
14,TRBV20-1,TRBD1,NA,TRBJ1-5,TGCAGTGCTATCCCGGGACAGGGAAATCAGCCCCAGCATTTT,CSAIPGQGNQPQHF
14,TRBV6-1,NA,few,TRBJ1-1,TGTGCCAGCAGTCTTACGCGCATGAACACTGAAGCTTTCTTT,CASSLTRMNTEAFF
15,TRBV10-3,NA,NA,TRBJ2-2,TGTGCCATCAGTGCTTCGGGGGCGAACACCGGGGAGCTGTTTTTT,CAISASGANTGELFF
14,TRBV20-1,NA,NA,TRBJ2-5,TGCAGTGCTAGAGCACAGGGATGGGGGCAGACCCAGTACTTC,CSARAQGWGQTQYF
14,TRBV4-2,NA,NA,TRBJ2-3,TGTGCCAGCAGCCAAGCCGGGACCACAGATACGCAGTATTTT,CASSQAGTTDTQYF